This T cell receptor (beta chain) was identified in a study of molecular identifiers for immune sequencing clone quantification. TCRdb re-analysed the PCR reads in MiXCR, keeping a single row per CDR3 protein. This repertoire shows over 90,000 distinct CDR3 sequences, 35% found once; its top ten account for 9.7%. This clonotype has only a few counts. The receptor was isolated from a human donor in good health. Some libraries in this study had Jurkat cell RNA spiked in. Material: naive CD8+ T cells from blood, with Jurkat cell RNA spiked in. Specified subset: FACS-sorted CD8+CD4-CCR7+CD45RA+ naive T cells.

The CDR3 DNA sequence: TGCAGTGCTAGAGATGGTGGCCGTTCTATGGTGGGACCCCTCCACTTT. Translation: CSARDGGRSMVGPLHF. The chain carries TRBV20-1 and TRBJ1-6; no reliable D call. Germline assignment: CDR1 DFQATT and CDR2 SNEGSKA (reference sequence). This CDR3 has 16 amino acids. With 0 bases removed from V and 12 bases from J, the gap between germline ends came to 21 bases.